These 28 T cell receptor beta chains were all obtained from the same sample, sequenced in a study of blood T cell repertoires in COVID-19. Profiled with immunoSEQ multiplex PCR; TCRdb holds only in-frame clones, not every one. The sample lists fewer than 350,000 clones; approximately 84% were seen once. Sequenced input: peripheral blood. The source is a woman aged 25 to 39 who had recovered from COVID-19.

The V call is TRBV5-6, the J call TRBJ2-7; D is perhaps TRBD2 (6 bases). The ends were cut back, 2 bases at V and 3 bases at J, with 12 bases in the middle. Germline V gene data show CDR1 as SGHDT and CDR2 as YYEEEE. The CDR3 totals 14 residues. The CDR3 sequence is CASSFGLHFYEQYF. DNA for the CDR3: TGTGCCAGCAGCTTTGGACTACACTTCTACGAGCAGTACTTC.

This clone came up once. The chain is built from TRBV21-1 and TRBJ1-5; the DNA was not compared with TRBD1, the D call given in the table. TRBV21-1 is described as a pseudogene. CDR3 length equals 16 residues. The chain's CDR3 is CASSKEEQDYHQPQHF. As DNA, the CDR3 is TGTGCCAGCAGCAAAGAAGAACAGGATTACCATCAGCCCCAGCATTTT.

This chain connects TRBV19 to TRBJ2-7; TRBD2 agrees at 11 bases. J gave up 4 bases and V 1 base, and 6 bases lay outside the gene matches. The CDR3 runs to 16 residues. Per germline, CDR1 LNHDA and CDR2 SQIVND (reference sequence). The CDR3 region has the DNA TGTGCCAGTAGTATAGCCGTAGCGGGAGGGCCATACGAGCAGTACTTC. Translated: CASSIAVAGGPYEQYF.

V is TRBV29-1 and J is TRBJ1-2; the D is unclear. V lost 4 bases and J 1 base, leaving 4 bases between the germline ends. Germline assignment: CDR1 SQVTM and CDR2 ANQGSEA. This CDR3 spans 11 amino acids. The DNA of the CDR3 is TGCAGCGTTGTACTTAACTATGGCTACACCTTC. Amino acids: CSVVLNYGYTF. Variable domain in full (rest from reference TRBV29-1 and TRBJ1-2): SAVISQKPSRDICQRGTSLTIQCQVDSQVTMMFWYRQQPGQSLTLIATANQGSEATYESGFVIDKFPISRPNLTFSTLTVSNMSPEDSSIYLCSVVLNYGYTFGSGTRLTVV.

The gene calls are TRBV4-2 and TRBJ2-1; no definite D call. V lost 4 bases and J 0 bases, leaving 10 bases between the germline ends. The CDR3 consists of 15 residues. Germline V gene sequence: CDR1 LGHNA, CDR2 YNFKEQ. The CDR3 DNA follows: TGTGCCAGCAGCCGAGCGCCTAGCTCCTACAATGAGCAGTTCTTC. Translation: CASSRAPSSYNEQFF.

This clone occurred once. In DNA form, the CDR3 reads TGTGCCAGCAGCTTAGGGGCGGGGGGCGATTTAGTAGCTTTCTTT. Encoded protein: CASSLGAGGDLVAFF. The rearrangement uses TRBV11-2 and TRBJ1-1; D may be TRBD1 (6 bases). V was shortened by 1 base and J by 10 bases, with 19 bases between the two germline ends. Per germline, CDR1 SGHAT and CDR2 FQNNGV. The CDR3 contains 15 residues.

This chain uses TRBV28 with TRBJ1-2; 8 bases map to TRBD1. CDR3 length: 13 residues. V gave up 3 bases and J gave up 8 bases; unmatched junction bases: 5. Germline V CDR1 and CDR2: MDHEN, SYDVKM. The DNA for the CDR3 is TGTGCCAGCAGTTTCAGGGGGCAATTGGGCTACACCTTC. This translates into CASSFRGQLGYTF.

This clone was recorded only once. This chain connects TRBV3-1 (or the pseudogene TRBV3-2) to TRBJ1-6, with D perhaps TRBD1 (6 bases). This CDR3 is built from 14 residues. CDR1 and CDR2 from the germline V gene are LGHDT and YNNKEL (reference sequence). Trimming took off 0 bases at V and 14 bases at J, with 14 bases between the two ends. The CDR3 is CASSQEGAGWTLHF. Here the CDR3 DNA reads TGTGCCAGCAGCCAAGAGGGGGCAGGTTGGACCCTCCACTTT.

The chain uses TRBV6-2 or TRBV6-3 and TRBJ2-7; 9 bases match TRBD2. The J segment lost 4 bases and the V segment lost 4 bases, leaving 14 bases of the junction unmatched. Germline V gene lookup returns CDR1 MNHEY and CDR2 SVGEGT. The CDR3 consists of 17 residues. The CDR3: CASSSSFRRLAEYEQYF. The CDR3 DNA sequence: TGTGCCAGCAGTTCAAGCTTTCGTCGACTAGCGGAGTACGAGCAGTACTTC.

This chain uses TRBV5-1 with TRBJ2-7; D is unclear. CDR3 size: 12 residues. V dropped 5 bases and J dropped 3 bases, with 9 bases sitting between them. The germline V gene has CDR1 SGHRS and CDR2 YFSETQ. The CDR3 here is CASSTNRYEQYF. In DNA, the CDR3 is TGCGCCAGCAGTACTAACCGCTACGAGCAGTACTTC.

The chain combines TRBV11-2 with TRBJ2-4; 7 bases match TRBD1. The junction had 0 bases not matched to a gene; V was cut back by 4 bases and J by 6 bases. The CDR3 contains 12 residues. Germline lookup yields CDR1 SGHAT and CDR2 FQNNGV. Written as DNA, the CDR3 is TGTGCCAGCAGCTGGGACAGAAACATTCAGTACTTC. Its protein product is CASSWDRNIQYF.

The chain combines TRBV11-2 with TRBJ2-7; a weak D match, TRBD2 (6 bases). Germline values: CDR1 SGHAT, CDR2 FQNNGV. CDR3 length equals 14 residues. Trimming took off 3 bases at V and 4 bases at J, with 13 bases between the two ends. CDR3 nucleotide sequence: TGTGCCAGCAGCTTCGGCGGGATTTATTACGAGCAGTACTTC. This encodes CASSFGGIYYEQYF.

The chain has TRBV5-4 and TRBJ2-3; the match to TRBD2 covers 7 bases. The germline gives CDR1 SGHNT, CDR2 YYREEE (reference sequence). The CDR3 runs to 17 residues. J gave up 0 bases and V 3 bases, and 10 bases lay outside the gene matches. For the CDR3, the DNA is TGTGCCAGCAGCTCGGGGTTCGGGGGGACTAGCACAGATACGCAGTATTTT. This gives the protein CASSSGFGGTSTDTQYF.

The chain has TRBV5-6 and TRBJ2-7; the D is unclear. Germline V lookup: CDR1 SGHDT, CDR2 YYEEEE. V was trimmed by 1 base and J by 6 bases, leaving 17 bases between them. CDR3 length equals 15 residues. The DNA for the CDR3 is TGTGCCAGCAGCTTGCTGAGCGCCCCCACGGGCGAGCAGTACTTC. Its translation is CASSLLSAPTGEQYF.

The rearrangement joins TRBV18 to TRBJ2-7; 7 bases agree with TRBD1. Germline loops: CDR1 KGHSH, CDR2 LQKENI. The CDR3 length is 13 residues. J gave up 3 bases and V 1 base, and 0 bases lay outside the gene matches. The CDR3, as DNA: TGTGCCAGCTCACCACGACAGGGCTACGAGCAGTACTTC. This gives the protein CASSPRQGYEQYF.

This chain joins TRBV7-9 and TRBJ2-7; 7 nucleotides line up with TRBD1. The CDR3 consists of 12 residues. The V gene end was trimmed by 5 bases and the J gene end by 3 bases; junction bases not matched to a gene: 1. Germline values: CDR1 SEHNR, CDR2 FQNEAQ (reference sequence). CDR3 residues: CASSAGGYEQYF. CDR3 DNA sequence: TGTGCCAGCAGCGCAGGGGGCTACGAGCAGTACTTC. The complete variable domain, with remaining parts taken from reference TRBV7-9 and TRBJ2-7, reads DTGVSQNPRHKITKRGQNVTFRCDPISEHNRLYWYRQTLGQGPEFLTYFQNEAQLEKSRLLSDRFSAERPKGSFSTLEIQRTEQGDSAMYLCASSAGGYEQYFGPGTRLTVT.

This clone has a single count. The chain carries TRBV11-2 and TRBJ1-2, with D possibly TRBD1 on 5 matching bases. The V end lost 0 bases, the J end lost 4 bases, and 12 bases lay between the germline ends. CDR3 length: 15 amino acids. The germline V gene has CDR1 SGHAT and CDR2 FQNNGV. Here the CDR3 reads CASSLDSTALYGYTF. The CDR3 nucleotides read TGTGCCAGCAGCTTAGATTCGACAGCCCTCTATGGCTACACCTTC. The variable domain in full, with the rest retrieved from reference TRBV11-2 and TRBJ1-2, is EAGVAQSPRYKIIEKRQSVAFWCNPISGHATLYWYQQILGQGPKLLIQFQNNGVVDDSQLPKDRFSAERLKGVDSTLKIQPAKLEDSAVYLCASSLDSTALYGYTFGSGTRLTVV.

This clone appeared once. The chain combines TRBV3-1 (or the pseudogene TRBV3-2) with TRBJ2-1; D remains unclear. From germline, CDR1 is LGHDT and CDR2 YNNKEL (reference sequence). Trimming removed 4 bases at V and 11 bases at J, with 18 bases between. This CDR3 is 14 amino acids long. CDR3 amino acids: CASSLLNRAAQQFF. In nucleotides, the CDR3 is TGTGCCAGCAGCCTACTTAACCGCGCGGCACAGCAGTTCTTC.

This chain uses TRBV30 with TRBJ2-5; D is unresolved. The length of the CDR3 is 14 residues. Looked up from germline, CDR1 is GTSNPN and CDR2 is SVGIG (reference sequence). V was trimmed by 0 bases and J by 4 bases, leaving 12 bases between them. The CDR3 nucleotides read TGTGCCTGGAGTGTGCCCACTGTACGAGAGACCCAGTACTTC. It translates to CAWSVPTVRETQYF.

The chain couples TRBV2 to TRBJ2-7; D is ambiguous. The CDR3 loop spans 11 amino acids. V was cut by 5 bases and J by 3 bases, with 5 bases left in between. Germline assignment: CDR1 SNHLY and CDR2 FYNNEI. Here the CDR3 DNA reads TGTGCCAGCAGTCCCCTCTACGAGCAGTACTTC. It yields the protein CASSPLYEQYF.

This chain links TRBV6-5 with TRBJ2-7; the D gene is possibly TRBD1 (6 bases). The CDR3 spans 15 residues. The germline CDR1 and CDR2 sequences are MNHEY and SVGAGI. V gave up 6 bases and J gave up 6 bases, with 21 bases separating them. The CDR3 bases are TGTGCCAGCAGGGCTCCGACAGGCGATAGTTCCGAGCAGTACTTC. It specifies CASRAPTGDSSEQYF.

The chain recombines TRBV6-6 with TRBJ2-7, with 8 bases identical to TRBD2. The length of the CDR3 is 15 residues. Germline CDR1 is MNHNY and CDR2 is SVGAGI (reference sequence). The V gene end was trimmed by 7 bases and the J gene end by 1 base; junction bases not matched to a gene: 9. CDR3 coding DNA: TGTGCCAGCAACCCACTAGCGGACCCATCCTACGAGCAGTACTTC. It specifies CASNPLADPSYEQYF.

The chain recombines TRBV18 with TRBJ1-6; weak D call: TRBD1 (5 bases). Trimming removed 4 bases from V and 7 bases from J, with 11 bases in between. This CDR3 is built from 14 residues. The V gene's germline CDR1 is KGHSH and CDR2 LQKENI. This CDR3 reads CASSLGQLNSPLHF. CDR3 nucleotides: TGTGCCAGCTCACTCGGACAACTGAATTCACCCCTCCACTTT.

This clone has a single count. A much larger clone differs by one base, so this may be a read error. This chain joins TRBV12-3 or TRBV12-4 and TRBJ2-7; D gene uncertain. The CDR3 extends over 12 amino acids. The V and J ends lost 6 bases and 0 bases respectively, with 6 bases between them. CDR3 in amino acids: CASSPSSYEQYF. The CDR3 DNA reads TGTGCCAGCAGCCCTAGCTCCTACGAGCAGTACTTC.

The CDR3 DNA sequence: TGTGCCAGCAGTGGGGGGACAGGGACCTACGAGCAGTACTTC. It translates to CASSGGTGTYEQYF. V usage is TRBV2 and J usage is TRBJ2-7; TRBD1 matches at 9 bases. CDR1 is SNHLY and CDR2 is FYNNEI in the germline V gene. This CDR3 spans 14 amino acids. Losses at the gene ends were 4 bases for V and 2 bases for J; bases not matched to a gene: 3.

This chain's CDR3 is CASSLWAGPGELFF. The CDR3 coding sequence is TGTGCCAGCAGCTTGTGGGCAGGGCCCGGGGAGCTGTTTTTT. V usage is TRBV5-5 and J usage is TRBJ2-2; D may be TRBD1 (5 bases). Germline V gene sequence: CDR1 SGHKS, CDR2 YYEKEE (reference sequence). This CDR3 has 14 residues. Trimming removed 1 base from V and 6 bases from J, with 10 bases in between.

V and J are TRBV28 and TRBJ1-1; TRBD1 aligns across 9 bases. Germline V CDR1 and CDR2: MDHEN, SYDVKM. The CDR3 totals 15 residues. With 8 bases clipped from V and 5 bases from J, the junction kept 12 bases outside the gene matches. CDR3 DNA: TGTGCCAGCGTTGAACACAGGGGGCTGGGGACTGAAGCTTTCTTT. This codes for CASVEHRGLGTEAFF.

The J gene is TRBJ1-2, the V gene TRBV6-1; D is undetermined. This CDR3 contains 13 residues. Trimming removed 2 bases at V and 0 bases at J, with 4 bases between. Germline V lookup: CDR1 MNHNS, CDR2 SASEGT. Here the CDR3 DNA reads TGTGCCAGCAGTGAATCCACTAACTATGGCTACACCTTC. This sequence encodes CASSESTNYGYTF.